The clone carrying this TCR beta chain has a handful of counts. Antigen: not known. The record originates from a study of T-cell memory formation after mild COVID-19. General study points: CD4+ bias marked clones expanding day 15 to 37, unlike balanced contracting clones.

Between the trimmed V and J ends, which lost 7 bases and 0 bases, there was a span of 12 bases. CDR1 is GTSNPN and CDR2 is SVGIG in the germline V gene (reference sequence). The CDR3 length is 13 residues. Barcoded TCR alpha and TCR beta cDNA libraries with UMIs came from 5'RACE using constant-segment primers. In TCRdb, the 5' RACE reads were re-called with MiXCR into one record per CDR3 protein. The repertoire holds 120,000 or so distinct CDR3 sequences, with about 5.9% as singletons. The source of this sequence is an adult woman who had mild COVID-19 (a few samples of this study predate the infection). Cell type and time point are not known. The V and J genes are TRBV30 and TRBJ1-2; possibly TRBD1 for D (6 bases). Sequenced material: PBMCs or a T cell subset sorted from them (not recorded which). The CDR3 DNA reads TGTGCCTCTTCAACAGGGACTAACTATGGCTACACCTTC. Translating gives CASSTGTNYGYTF.